This T cell receptor (beta chain) was sequenced in a study of T cells in localized non-small cell lung cancer. Study outcomes and limitations: Increased T cell density in blood showed an association with longer overall survival. Uninvolved adjacent lung showed peak T cell clonality, exceeding tumor. Sequencing, confined to only one tumor region, leaves heterogeneity possible. A median of around 60 of the top 100 tumor clones appeared in adjacent lung, which was paired and uninvolved.

The table came from immunoSEQ multiplex PCR; TCRdb's copy has only in-frame clones and leaves some out. This sample has around 33,000 clones; over 75% occur once, and the top ten carry 17%. As for this clone: What it binds is unknown.

Trimming cost V 2 bases and J 0 bases, with 11 bases left between them. CDR3 length: 17 residues. Germline V gives CDR1 ENHRY, CDR2 SYGVKD. Sequenced material: peripheral blood, taken before any cancer treatment. The chain links TRBV10-3 to TRBJ1-6; D is unresolved. The sequence was collected from a male donor older than 55 with stage III squamous cell lung carcinoma. The CDR3, as DNA: TGTGCCATCAGTGAGGCAGGAGCCTTCTCCTATAATTCACCCCTCCACTTT. Encoded protein: CAISEAGAFSYNSPLHF.